This TCR beta chain was recovered during a study of shared clonotypes between healthy human individuals. The study, taken as a whole, reports: Relative to clonotypes present in all four donors, those not shared had lower generation probabilities.

It was CD45RO-negative cells, positively selected for CCR7, that made up naive CD8 cells, with terminally differentiated effector memory CD45RA+ cells excluded. The donors, healthy adults who were HIV-negative, had experienced no recent acute infections or vaccinations. CDR3 length: 14 amino acids. Germline CDR1 and CDR2: MNHEY and SVGAGI. J lost 6 bases, V lost 2 bases, and 3 bases had no gene match. A word on this clone: Its specificity is not known.

Each cell subset's genomic DNA was divided evenly among several immunoSEQ plates. The assay was immunoSEQ multiplex PCR, and TCRdb's table has in-frame clones only and misses some. This table has about 1,800,000 clones, around 96% appearing once. The rearrangement uses TRBV6-5 and TRBJ1-2; TRBD1 agrees at 10 bases. The receptor's source is a man between 18 and 29 years old in good health. The sequenced sample was naive CD8+ T cells sorted from blood. This CDR3 is CASSYAGTGDGYTF. Here the CDR3 DNA reads TGTGCCAGCAGTTACGCCGGGACAGGGGATGGCTACACCTTC.